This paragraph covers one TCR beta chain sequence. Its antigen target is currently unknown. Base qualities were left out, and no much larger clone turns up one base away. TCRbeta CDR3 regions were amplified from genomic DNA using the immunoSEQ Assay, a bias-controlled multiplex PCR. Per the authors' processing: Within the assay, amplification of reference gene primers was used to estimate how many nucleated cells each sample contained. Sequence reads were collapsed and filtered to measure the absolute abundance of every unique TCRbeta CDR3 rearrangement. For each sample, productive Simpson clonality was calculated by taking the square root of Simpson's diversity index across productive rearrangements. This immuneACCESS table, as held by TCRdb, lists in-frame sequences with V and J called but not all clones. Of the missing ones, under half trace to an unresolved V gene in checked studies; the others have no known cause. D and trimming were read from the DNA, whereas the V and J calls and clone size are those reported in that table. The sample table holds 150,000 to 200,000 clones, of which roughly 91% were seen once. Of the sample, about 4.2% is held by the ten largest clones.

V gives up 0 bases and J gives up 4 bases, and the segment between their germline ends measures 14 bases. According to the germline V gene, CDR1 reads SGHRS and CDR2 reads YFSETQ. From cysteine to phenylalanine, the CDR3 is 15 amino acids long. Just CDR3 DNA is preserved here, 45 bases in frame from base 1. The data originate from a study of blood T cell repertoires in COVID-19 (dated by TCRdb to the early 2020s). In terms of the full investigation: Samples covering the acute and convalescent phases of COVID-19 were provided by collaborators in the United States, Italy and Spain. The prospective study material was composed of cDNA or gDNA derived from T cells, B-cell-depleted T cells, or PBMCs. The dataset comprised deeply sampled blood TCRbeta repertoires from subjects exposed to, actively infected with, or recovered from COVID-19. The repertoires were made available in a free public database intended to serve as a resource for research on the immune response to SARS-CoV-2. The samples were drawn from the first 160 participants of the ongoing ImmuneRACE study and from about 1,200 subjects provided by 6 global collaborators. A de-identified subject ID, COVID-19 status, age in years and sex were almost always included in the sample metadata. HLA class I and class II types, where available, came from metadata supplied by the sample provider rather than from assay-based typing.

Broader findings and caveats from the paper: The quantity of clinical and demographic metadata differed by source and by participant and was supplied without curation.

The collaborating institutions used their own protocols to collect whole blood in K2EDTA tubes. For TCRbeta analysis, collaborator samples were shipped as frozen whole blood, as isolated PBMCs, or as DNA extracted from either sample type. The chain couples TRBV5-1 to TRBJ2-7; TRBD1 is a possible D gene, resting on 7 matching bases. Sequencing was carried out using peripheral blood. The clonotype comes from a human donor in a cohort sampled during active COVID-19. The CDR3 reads CASSLAGRGVYEQYF. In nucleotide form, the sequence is TGCGCCAGCAGCTTGGCCGGCAGGGGGGTGTACGAGCAGTACTTC.